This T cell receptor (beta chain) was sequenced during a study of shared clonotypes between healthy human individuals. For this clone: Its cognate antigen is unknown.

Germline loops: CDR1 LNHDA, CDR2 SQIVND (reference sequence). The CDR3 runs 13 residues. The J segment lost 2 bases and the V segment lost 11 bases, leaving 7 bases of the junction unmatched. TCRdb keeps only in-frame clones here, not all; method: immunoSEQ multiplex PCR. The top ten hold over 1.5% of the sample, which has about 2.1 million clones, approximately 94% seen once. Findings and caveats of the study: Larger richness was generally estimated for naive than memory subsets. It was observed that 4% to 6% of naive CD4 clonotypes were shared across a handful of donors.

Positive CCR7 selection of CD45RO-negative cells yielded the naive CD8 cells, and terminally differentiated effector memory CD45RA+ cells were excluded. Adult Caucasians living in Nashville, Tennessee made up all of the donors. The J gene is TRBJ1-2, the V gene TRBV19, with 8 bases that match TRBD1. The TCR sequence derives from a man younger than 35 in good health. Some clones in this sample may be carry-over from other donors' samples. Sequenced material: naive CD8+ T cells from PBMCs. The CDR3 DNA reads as TGTGCCGCTACAGGGGGAGTCAACTATGGCTACACCTTC. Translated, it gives CAATGGVNYGYTF.